This T cell receptor beta chain is from a study of shared clonotypes between healthy human individuals. Germline V lookup: CDR1 SGDLS, CDR2 YYNGEE. The CDR3 consists of 15 residues. V was pared by 2 bases and J by 2 bases, with 14 bases between. Measured with immunoSEQ multiplex PCR; TCRdb has only the in-frame clones, and not every one. The sample lists around 2,000,000 clones; 90% to 95% were seen once. The gene calls are TRBV9 and TRBJ2-7, with TRBD2 as a possible D gene (6 bases). This clonotype originated in a man between 18 and 35 years old in good health. Sample: naive CD4+ T cells sorted from blood. Subset meaning: CD45RA+ positively selected. CDR3 amino acids: CASSVTSGAPYEQYF. The CDR3 DNA sequence: TGTGCCAGCAGCGTGACGTCGGGAGCCCCCTACGAGCAGTACTTC.